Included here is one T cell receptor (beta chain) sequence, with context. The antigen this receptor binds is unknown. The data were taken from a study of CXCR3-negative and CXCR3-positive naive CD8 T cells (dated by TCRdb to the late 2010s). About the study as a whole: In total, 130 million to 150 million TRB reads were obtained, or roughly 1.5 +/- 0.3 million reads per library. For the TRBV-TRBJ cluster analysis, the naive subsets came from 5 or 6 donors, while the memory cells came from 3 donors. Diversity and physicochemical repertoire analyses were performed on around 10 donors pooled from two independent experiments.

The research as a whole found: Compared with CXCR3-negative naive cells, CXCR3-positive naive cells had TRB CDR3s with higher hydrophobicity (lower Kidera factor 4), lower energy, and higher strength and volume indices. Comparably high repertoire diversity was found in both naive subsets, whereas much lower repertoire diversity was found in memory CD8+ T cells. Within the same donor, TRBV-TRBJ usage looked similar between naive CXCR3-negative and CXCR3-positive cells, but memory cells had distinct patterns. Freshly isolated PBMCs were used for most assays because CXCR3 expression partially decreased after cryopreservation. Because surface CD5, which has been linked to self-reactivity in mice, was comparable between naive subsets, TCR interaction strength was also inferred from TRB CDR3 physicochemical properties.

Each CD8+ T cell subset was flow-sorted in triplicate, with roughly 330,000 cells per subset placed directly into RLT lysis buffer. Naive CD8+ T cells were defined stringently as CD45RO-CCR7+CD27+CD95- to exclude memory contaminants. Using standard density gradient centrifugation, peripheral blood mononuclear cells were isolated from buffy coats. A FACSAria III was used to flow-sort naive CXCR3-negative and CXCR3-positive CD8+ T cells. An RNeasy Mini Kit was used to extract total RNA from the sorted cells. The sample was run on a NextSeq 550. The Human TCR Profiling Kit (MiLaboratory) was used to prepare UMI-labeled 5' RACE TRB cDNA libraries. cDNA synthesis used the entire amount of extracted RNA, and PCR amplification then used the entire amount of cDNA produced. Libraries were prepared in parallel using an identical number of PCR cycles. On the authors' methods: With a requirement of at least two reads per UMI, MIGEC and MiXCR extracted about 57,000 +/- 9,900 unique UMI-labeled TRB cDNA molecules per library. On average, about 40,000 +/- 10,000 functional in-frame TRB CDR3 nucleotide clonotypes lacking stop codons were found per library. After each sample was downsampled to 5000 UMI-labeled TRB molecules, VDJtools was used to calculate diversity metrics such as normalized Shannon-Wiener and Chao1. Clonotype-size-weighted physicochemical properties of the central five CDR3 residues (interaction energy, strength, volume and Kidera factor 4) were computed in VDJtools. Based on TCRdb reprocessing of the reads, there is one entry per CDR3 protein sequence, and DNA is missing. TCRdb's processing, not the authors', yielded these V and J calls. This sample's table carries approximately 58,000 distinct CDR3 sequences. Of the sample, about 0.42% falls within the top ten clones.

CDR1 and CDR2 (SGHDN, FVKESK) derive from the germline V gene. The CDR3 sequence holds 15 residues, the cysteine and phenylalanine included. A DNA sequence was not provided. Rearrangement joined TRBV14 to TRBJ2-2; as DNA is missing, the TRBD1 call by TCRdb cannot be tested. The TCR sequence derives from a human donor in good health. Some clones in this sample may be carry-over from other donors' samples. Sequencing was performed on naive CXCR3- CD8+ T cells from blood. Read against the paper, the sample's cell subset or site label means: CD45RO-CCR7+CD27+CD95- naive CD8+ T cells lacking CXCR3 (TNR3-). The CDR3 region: CASSQAPSRTGELFF.